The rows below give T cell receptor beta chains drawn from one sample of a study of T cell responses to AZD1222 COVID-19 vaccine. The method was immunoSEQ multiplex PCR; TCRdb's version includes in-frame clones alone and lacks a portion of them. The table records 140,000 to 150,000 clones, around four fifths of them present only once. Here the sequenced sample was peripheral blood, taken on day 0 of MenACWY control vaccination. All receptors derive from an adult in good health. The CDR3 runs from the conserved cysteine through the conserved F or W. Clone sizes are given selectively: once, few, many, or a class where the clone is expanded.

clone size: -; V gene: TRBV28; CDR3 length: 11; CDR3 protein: CASSSFYGYTF
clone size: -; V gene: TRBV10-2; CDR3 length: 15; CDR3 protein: CASRQTDSSLTEAFF
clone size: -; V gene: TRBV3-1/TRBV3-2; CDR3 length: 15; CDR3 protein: CASSRDSQSHNEQFF
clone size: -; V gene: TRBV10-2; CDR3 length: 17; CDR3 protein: CASRAPRTGSSGNTIYF
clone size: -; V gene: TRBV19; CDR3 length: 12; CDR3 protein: CASFKEVYGYTF
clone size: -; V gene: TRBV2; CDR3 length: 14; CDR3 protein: CASREDSRIEKLFF
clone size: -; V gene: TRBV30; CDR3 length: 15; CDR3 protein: CAWTRLAGVGNEQFF
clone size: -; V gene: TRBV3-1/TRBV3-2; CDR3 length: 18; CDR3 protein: CASSQDRPERGANREQFF
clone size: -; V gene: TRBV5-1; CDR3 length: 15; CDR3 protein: CASSLHGLTQTEAFF
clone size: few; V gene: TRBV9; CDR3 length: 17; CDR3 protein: CASSVGGGQGSDGELFF
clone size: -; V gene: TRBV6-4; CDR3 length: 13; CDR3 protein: CASSGGYGSPLHF
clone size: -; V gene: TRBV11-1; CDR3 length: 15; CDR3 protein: CASSLMSSGDNEQFF
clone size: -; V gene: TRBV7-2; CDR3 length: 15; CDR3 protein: CASSLDPGGNYGYTF
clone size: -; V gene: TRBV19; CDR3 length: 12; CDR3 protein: CASSISNQPQHF
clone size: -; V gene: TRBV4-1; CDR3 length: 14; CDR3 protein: CASSQEVLYNEQFF
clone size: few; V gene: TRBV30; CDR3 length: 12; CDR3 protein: CAWSLSTGELFF
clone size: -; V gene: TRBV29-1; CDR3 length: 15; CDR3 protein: CSVDRGDKSSYEQYF
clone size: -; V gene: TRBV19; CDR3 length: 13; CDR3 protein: CASSTGALTTKHF
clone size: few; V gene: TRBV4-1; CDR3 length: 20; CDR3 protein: CASSQEAAGRRRVAGNTIYF
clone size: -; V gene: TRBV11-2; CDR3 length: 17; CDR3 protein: CASSPGGAGAIYNEQFF
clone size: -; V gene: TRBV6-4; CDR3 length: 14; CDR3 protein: CASSVGPGSGELFF
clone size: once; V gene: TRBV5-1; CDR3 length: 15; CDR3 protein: CASRPGQGRANEQFF
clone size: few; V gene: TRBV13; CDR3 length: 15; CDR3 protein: CASSSAGLAGETQYF
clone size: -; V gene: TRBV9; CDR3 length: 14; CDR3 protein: CASSQGQGNYGYTF
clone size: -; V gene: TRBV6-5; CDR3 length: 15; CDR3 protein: CASSPTPNRGSPLHF
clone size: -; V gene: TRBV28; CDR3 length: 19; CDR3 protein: CASSLYSSRTGGAQETQYF
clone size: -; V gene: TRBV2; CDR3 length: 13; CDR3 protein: CAGAGQNTGELFF
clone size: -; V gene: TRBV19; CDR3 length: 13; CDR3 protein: CASSTKRGTEAFF
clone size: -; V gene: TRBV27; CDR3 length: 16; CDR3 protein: CASSLVGTGRTDTQYF
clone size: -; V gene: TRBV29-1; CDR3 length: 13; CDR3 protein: CSVAEQGATEAFF
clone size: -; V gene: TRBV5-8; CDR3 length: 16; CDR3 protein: CASSTGLARSTDTQYF
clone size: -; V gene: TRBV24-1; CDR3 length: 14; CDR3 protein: CATSDAGHSYGYTF
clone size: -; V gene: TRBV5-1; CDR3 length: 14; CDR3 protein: CASSPRDTSYEQYF
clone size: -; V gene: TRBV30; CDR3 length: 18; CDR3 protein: CAWSVWGAINSGANVLTF
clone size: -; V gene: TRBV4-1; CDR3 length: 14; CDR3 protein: CASKTQGGGNEQFF
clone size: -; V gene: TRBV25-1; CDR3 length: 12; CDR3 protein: CASSVGFGEQYF
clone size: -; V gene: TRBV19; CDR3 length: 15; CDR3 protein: CASSRRDGGTDTQYF
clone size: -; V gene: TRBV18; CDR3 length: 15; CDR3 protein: CASSPTEGVSYEQYF
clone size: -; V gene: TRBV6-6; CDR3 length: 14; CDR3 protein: CASSSSLDGYGYTF
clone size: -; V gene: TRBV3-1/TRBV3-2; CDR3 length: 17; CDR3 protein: CASSQATGLAGGLEQFF
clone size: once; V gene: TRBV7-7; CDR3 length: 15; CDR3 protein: CASSLATGGQETQYF
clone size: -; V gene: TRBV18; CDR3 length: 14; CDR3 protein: CASSRSGRNQPQHF
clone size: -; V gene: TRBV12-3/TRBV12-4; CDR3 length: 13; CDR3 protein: CASSFGLIEKLFF
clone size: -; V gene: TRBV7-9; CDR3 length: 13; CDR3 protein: CASSFRKENEQFF
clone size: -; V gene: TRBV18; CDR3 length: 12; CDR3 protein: CASSPANYEQYF
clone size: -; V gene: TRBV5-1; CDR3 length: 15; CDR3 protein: CASSRGQGVNTEAFF
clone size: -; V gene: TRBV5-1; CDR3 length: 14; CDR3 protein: CASSLAATGSEQFF
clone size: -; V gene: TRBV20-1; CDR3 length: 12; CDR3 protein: CSASRAPNEQFF
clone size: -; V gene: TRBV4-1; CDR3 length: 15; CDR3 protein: CASSKDPRSNQPQHF
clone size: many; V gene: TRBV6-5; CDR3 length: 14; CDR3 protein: CASTSNGGATEAFF
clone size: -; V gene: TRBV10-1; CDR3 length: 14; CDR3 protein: CASSEDRTNTEAFF
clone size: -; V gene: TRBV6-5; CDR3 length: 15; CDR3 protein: CASKNGQSHNYGYTF
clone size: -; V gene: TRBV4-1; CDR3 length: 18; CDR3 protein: CASSQDITWPAASGEQYF
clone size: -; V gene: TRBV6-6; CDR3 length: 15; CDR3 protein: CASSYSRGQGYGYTF